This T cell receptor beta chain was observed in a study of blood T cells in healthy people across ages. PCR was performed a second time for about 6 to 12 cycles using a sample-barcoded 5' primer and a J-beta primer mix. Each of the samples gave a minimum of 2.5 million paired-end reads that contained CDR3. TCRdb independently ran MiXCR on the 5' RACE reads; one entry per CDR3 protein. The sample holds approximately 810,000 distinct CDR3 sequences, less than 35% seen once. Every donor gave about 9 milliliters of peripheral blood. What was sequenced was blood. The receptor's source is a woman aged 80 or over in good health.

In nucleotides, the CDR3 is TGTGCCAGCAGCTCGGAACTAGTTGGTGAGCAGTTCTTC. It yields the protein CASSSELVGEQFF. V usage is TRBV5-8 and J usage is TRBJ2-1; possible D gene TRBD2, 5 bases. V was pared by 3 bases and J by 9 bases, with 13 bases between. CDR1 and CDR2 (germline): SGHTS, YDEGEE. The CDR3 length is 13 residues.